Following are 7 T cell receptor beta chains from one sample sequenced in a study of metastatic and nonmetastatic thyroid tumors. All patients were untreated before thyroid surgery. With MiXCR, TCRdb reprocessed the PCR reads. The repertoire holds over 15,000 clones, with around 3.8% as singletons. Sequenced material: tumor tissue. These receptors all stem from a female donor with papillary thyroid cancer or a benign thyroid nodule (not recorded which). Some clones in this sample may be carry-over from other donors' samples.

This clone has only a few counts. This chain connects TRBV27 to TRBJ1-1; D is possibly TRBD1 (5 bases). Trimming cost V 5 bases and J 6 bases, with 13 bases left between them. CDR1 MNHEY and CDR2 SMNVEV come from the germline V gene (reference sequence). This CDR3 is 13 amino acids long. The CDR3 region is CASSLFTRAEAFF. DNA for the CDR3: TGTGCCAGCAGTCTCTTCACCAGGGCTGAAGCTTTCTTT.

The chain employs TRBV2 and TRBJ2-5, with D tentatively TRBD2 (5 bases). The CDR3 loop spans 13 amino acids. Germline V gene lookup returns CDR1 SNHLY and CDR2 FYNNEI. With 6 bases removed from V and 6 bases from J, the gap between germline ends came to 14 bases. Here the CDR3 DNA reads TGTGCCAGCAGCTCACTAGTTGCGAAGACCCAGTACTTC. Translation: CASSSLVAKTQYF.

This clone is judged medium-sized (0.01 to 0.1%). The rearrangement joins TRBV12-5 to TRBJ2-7; 8 nucleotides line up with TRBD1. V lost 4 bases to trimming and J lost 5 bases; unmatched junction nucleotides: 10. The CDR3 loop spans 15 amino acids. Germline CDR1 reads LGHNT; CDR2 reads FRNRAP. As DNA, the CDR3 is TGTGCTAGTGGTTCCGGACAGGGCAAATCGCACGAGCAGTACTTC. Protein product: CASGSGQGKSHEQYF.

A note on this clone: A much larger clone lies one base from this, so it may be a read error. V and J are TRBV5-1 and TRBJ2-2; D might be TRBD2 (5 bases). Germline V gives CDR1 SGHRS, CDR2 YFSETQ. The CDR3 is made up of 15 amino acids. The CDR3 bases are TGCGCCAGCAGATTGGATCCGGGAACGACCGGGGAGCTGTTTTTT. It yields the protein CASRLDPGTTGELFF.

This clone was found a few times. This chain connects TRBV6-2 or TRBV6-3 to TRBJ2-6; maybe TRBD1 (5 bases). V was shortened by 5 bases and J by 2 bases, with 13 bases between the two germline ends. The germline V gene has CDR1 MNHEY and CDR2 SVGEGT. This CDR3 has 16 amino acids. The CDR3 loop reads CASSNFQGTGANVLTF. The CDR3 region has the DNA TGTGCCAGCAGTAACTTCCAGGGAACTGGGGCCAACGTCCTGACTTTC.

The chain has TRBV5-1 and TRBJ1-2; TRBD1 is a possible D gene (5 bases). This CDR3 comprises 15 residues. From germline, CDR1 is SGHRS and CDR2 YFSETQ. With 0 bases removed from V and 8 bases from J, the gap between germline ends came to 17 bases. DNA of the CDR3: TGCGCCAGCAGCTTGGAATGGGGGGGAAAAGGGGGCTACACCTTC. Translating it yields CASSLEWGGKGGYTF.

This clone was seen only a few times. The chain carries TRBV13 and TRBJ2-1; D is possibly TRBD2 (6 bases). The V and J ends lost 3 bases and 0 bases respectively, with 18 bases between them. Germline V gene sequence: CDR1 PRHDT, CDR2 FYEKMQ (reference sequence). The CDR3 sequence is 18 residues long. The CDR3 sequence is CASSFRDSGGSSYNEQFF. The DNA of the CDR3 is TGTGCCAGCAGCTTCAGGGATAGCGGAGGGAGCTCCTACAATGAGCAGTTCTTC.